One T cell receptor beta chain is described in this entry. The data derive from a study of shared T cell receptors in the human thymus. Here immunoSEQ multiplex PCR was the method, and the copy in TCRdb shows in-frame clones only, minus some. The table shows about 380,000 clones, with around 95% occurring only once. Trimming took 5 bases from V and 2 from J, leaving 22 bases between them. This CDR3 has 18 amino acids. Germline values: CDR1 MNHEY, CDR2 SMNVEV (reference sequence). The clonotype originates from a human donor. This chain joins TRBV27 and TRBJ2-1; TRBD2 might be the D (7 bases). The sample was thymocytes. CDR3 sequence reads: CASSAKGGRVAPYNEQFF. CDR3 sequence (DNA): TGTGCCAGCAGTGCGAAGGGGGGGAGGGTAGCGCCCTACAATGAGCAGTTCTTC.